This T cell receptor (beta chain) was recovered during a study of T cells of healthy individuals. Germline-derived CDR1 and CDR2 are LNHDA and SQIVND (reference sequence). This CDR3 comprises 15 residues. The V segment lost 8 bases and the J segment 4 bases; nucleotides outside the gene matches: 10. This clonotype was recorded a few times. TCRdb reprocessed the 5' RACE reads with MiXCR, giving one entry per CDR3 protein. The sample yields 40,000 to 45,000 distinct CDR3 sequences, approximately 4.9% seen once. This chain joins TRBV19 and TRBJ2-3; 9 nucleotides agree with TRBD2. The TCR comes from a human donor in good health. The CDR3 DNA is TGTGCCAGTGCAACCAGACTAGCGGTGGCAGATACGCAGTATTTT. Translated: CASATRLAVADTQYF.